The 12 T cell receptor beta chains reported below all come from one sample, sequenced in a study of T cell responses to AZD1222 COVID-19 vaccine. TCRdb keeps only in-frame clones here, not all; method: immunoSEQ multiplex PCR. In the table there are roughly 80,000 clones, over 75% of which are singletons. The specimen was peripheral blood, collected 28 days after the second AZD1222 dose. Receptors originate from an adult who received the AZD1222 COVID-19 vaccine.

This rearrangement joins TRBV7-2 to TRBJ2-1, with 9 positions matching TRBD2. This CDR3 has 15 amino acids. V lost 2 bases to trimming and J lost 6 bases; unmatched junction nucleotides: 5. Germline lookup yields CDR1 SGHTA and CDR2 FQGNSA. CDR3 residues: CASSLRLAGSNEQFF. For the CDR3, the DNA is TGTGCCAGCAGCTTAAGGCTAGCGGGAAGCAATGAGCAGTTCTTC.

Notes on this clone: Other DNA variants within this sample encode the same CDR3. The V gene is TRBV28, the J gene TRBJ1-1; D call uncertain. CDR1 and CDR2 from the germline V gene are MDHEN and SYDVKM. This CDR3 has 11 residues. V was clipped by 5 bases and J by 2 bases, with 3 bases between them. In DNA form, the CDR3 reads TGTGCCAGCAGTAGAAACACTGAAGCTTTCTTT. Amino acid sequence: CASSRNTEAFF.

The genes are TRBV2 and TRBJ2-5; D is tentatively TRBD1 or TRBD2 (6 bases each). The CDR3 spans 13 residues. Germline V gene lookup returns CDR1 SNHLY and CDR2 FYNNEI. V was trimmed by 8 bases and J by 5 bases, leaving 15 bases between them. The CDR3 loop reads CASDSTGRETQYF. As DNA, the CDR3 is TGTGCCAGCGACTCAACAGGGAGGGAGACCCAGTACTTC.

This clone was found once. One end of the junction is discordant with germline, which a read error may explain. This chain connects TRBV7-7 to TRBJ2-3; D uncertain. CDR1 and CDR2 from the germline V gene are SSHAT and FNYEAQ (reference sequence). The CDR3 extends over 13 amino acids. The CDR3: CASSSGHTDTQYF. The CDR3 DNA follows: TGTGCTAGCAGCTCGGGTCACACAGATACGCAGTATTTT.

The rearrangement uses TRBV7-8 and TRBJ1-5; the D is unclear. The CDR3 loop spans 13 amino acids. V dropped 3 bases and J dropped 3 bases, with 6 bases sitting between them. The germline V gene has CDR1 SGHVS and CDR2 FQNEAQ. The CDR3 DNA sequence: TGTGCCAGCAGCTTCGGCCCCAATCAGCCCCAGCATTTT. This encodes CASSFGPNQPQHF.

CDR3 in amino acids: CAISPEIGGTGGGYGYTF. CDR3 DNA: TGTGCCATCTCCCCCGAGATCGGGGGGACAGGGGGCGGGTATGGCTACACCTTC. The chain links TRBV10-3 to TRBJ1-2; 12 nucleotides line up with TRBD1. This CDR3 contains 18 residues. Looked up from germline, CDR1 is ENHRY and CDR2 is SYGVKD. V was pared by 8 bases and J by 5 bases, with 18 bases of the junction left unmatched.

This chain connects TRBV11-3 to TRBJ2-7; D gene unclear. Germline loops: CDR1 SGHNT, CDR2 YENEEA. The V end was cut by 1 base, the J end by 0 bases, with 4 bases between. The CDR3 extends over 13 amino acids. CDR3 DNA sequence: TGTGCCAGCAGCTTAGGTGGCTCCTACGAGCAGTACTTC. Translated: CASSLGGSYEQYF. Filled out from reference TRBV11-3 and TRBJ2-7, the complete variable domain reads EAGVVQSPRYKIIEKKQPVAFWCNPISGHNTLYWYLQNLGQGPELLIRYENEEAVDDSQLPKDRFSAERLKGVDSTLKIQPAELGDSAVYLCASSLGGSYEQYFGPGTRLTVT.

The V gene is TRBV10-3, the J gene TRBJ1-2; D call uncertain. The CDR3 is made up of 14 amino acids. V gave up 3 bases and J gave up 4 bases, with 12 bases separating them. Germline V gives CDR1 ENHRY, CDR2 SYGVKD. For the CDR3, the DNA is TGTGCCATCAGTGATGAGGGTTGGAGCTATGGCTACACCTTC. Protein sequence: CAISDEGWSYGYTF.

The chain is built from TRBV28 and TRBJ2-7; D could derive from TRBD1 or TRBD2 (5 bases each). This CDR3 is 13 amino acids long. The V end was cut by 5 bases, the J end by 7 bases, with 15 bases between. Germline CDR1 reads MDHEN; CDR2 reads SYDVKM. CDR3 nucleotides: TGTGCCAGCAGTGGGGGTGGGGGATCTGAGCAGTACTTC. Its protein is CASSGGGGSEQYF.

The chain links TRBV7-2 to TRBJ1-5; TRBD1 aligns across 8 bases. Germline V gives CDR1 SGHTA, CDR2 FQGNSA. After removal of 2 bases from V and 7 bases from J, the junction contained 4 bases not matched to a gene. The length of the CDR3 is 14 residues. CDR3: CASSLQGAKQPQHF. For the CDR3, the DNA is TGTGCCAGCAGCTTACAGGGGGCGAAGCAGCCCCAGCATTTT.

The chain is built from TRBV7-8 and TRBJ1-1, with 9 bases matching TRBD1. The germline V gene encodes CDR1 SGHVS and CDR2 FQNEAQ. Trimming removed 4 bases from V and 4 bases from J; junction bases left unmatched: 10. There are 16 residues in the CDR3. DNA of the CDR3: TGTGCCAGCAGCTCTTGGTCGGGACAGGGAGTCACTGAAGCTTTCTTT. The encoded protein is CASSSWSGQGVTEAFF. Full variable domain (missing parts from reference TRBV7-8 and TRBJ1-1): GAGVSQSPRYKVAKRGQDVALRCDPISGHVSLFWYQQALGQGPEFLTYFQNEAQLDKSGLPSDRFFAERPEGSVSTLKIQRTQQEDSAVYLCASSSWSGQGVTEAFFGQGTRLTVV.

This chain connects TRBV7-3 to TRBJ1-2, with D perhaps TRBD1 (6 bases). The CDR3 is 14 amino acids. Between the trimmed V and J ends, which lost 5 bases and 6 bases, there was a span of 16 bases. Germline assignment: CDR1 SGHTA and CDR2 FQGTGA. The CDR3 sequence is CASSASYQGNGYTF. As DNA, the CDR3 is TGTGCCAGCAGCGCATCCTACCAGGGGAATGGCTACACCTTC. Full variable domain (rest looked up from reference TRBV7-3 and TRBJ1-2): GAGVSQTPSNKVTEKGKYVELRCDPISGHTALYWYRQSLGQGPEFLIYFQGTGAADDSGLPNDRFFAVRPEGSVSTLKIQRTERGDSAVYLCASSASYQGNGYTFGSGTRLTVV.